A selection of T cell receptor beta chains follows, all from one sample in a study of radiotherapy plus CTLA-4 blockade in lung cancer. The data were produced by immunoSEQ multiplex PCR, yet TCRdb's version contains in-frame clones alone and is incomplete. The table records 55,000 to 65,000 clones, roughly three quarters of them present only once. This material consisted of peripheral blood, taken from a patient treated with radiotherapy plus ipilimumab. These receptors were taken from a human donor with non-small cell lung cancer who had a complete response to radiotherapy plus ipilimumab. The CDR3 runs from the conserved cysteine through the conserved F or W. A D gene is named only where the DNA matches it firmly. Where a row states a size, it is once, few, many or the class of an expanded clone; other rows omit it.

j_call clone_size v_call d_call cdr3_nt cdr3_aa
TRBJ2-2 . TRBV10-1 TRBD2 TGCGCCAGCAGTGATAGCGGGAGACGCACCGGGGAGCTGTTTTTT CASSDSGRRTGELFF
TRBJ1-2 . TRBV6-5 TRBD1 TGTGCCAGCAGTTACTCGGTAGGGGGCTGGAGCGGCTACACCTTC CASSYSVGGWSGYTF
TRBJ2-3 . TRBV2 TRBD2 TGTGCCAGCAATAGAGCGGGAGGCACAGATACGCAGTATTTT CASNRAGGTDTQYF
TRBJ2-7 . TRBV6-5 TRBD2 TGTGCCAGCAGTCGAGGGACTAGCGGTTCCTACGAGCAGTACTTC CASSRGTSGSYEQYF
TRBJ1-4 once TRBV29-1 TRBD1 TGCAGCGTTGAATTCCCGACAGGGACTGAAAAACTGTTTTTT CSVEFPTGTEKLFF
TRBJ1-6 . TRBV25-1 TRBD1 TGTGCCAGCAGGAGGACAGGCAATAATTCACCCCTCCACTTT CASRRTGNNSPLHF
TRBJ2-7 . TRBV4-2 TRBD2 TGTGCCAGCAGCCAGGAGGATAGCGGGGATAACTACGAGCAGTACTTC CASSQEDSGDNYEQYF
TRBJ1-1 . TRBV30 . TGTGCCTGGAGTGGTAACAGGGTGATGAACACTGAAGCTTTCTTT CAWSGNRVMNTEAFF
TRBJ1-6 . TRBV4-1 TRBD1 TGCGCCAGCAGCCGAGGACAGGTCAATTCACCCCTCCACTTT CASSRGQVNSPLHF
TRBJ2-7 . TRBV10-3 . TGTGCCATCAAAGGACTGGAGAGCTACGAGCAGTACTTC CAIKGLESYEQYF
TRBJ1-2 . TRBV6-6 TRBD1 TGTGCCAGCAGTTACCCGGACAGGTTCGTCTATGGCTACACCTTC CASSYPDRFVYGYTF
TRBJ2-1 . TRBV5-1 TRBD1 TGCGCCAGCCAGGGACAGGGTCCCTACAATGAGCAGTTCTTC CASQGQGPYNEQFF
TRBJ2-7 . TRBV5-1 . TGCGCCAGCAGCTTGGAGAGAGGGCCCGACGAGCAGTACTTC CASSLERGPDEQYF
TRBJ2-7 . TRBV28 TRBD1 TGTGCCAGCAGTCCGGGGACAGGAAGGGACGAGCAGTACTTC CASSPGTGRDEQYF
TRBJ1-1 . TRBV29-1 . TGCAGCGTTGGTGGGGCGGATAACACTGAAGCTTTCTTT CSVGGADNTEAFF
TRBJ2-3 . TRBV30 . TGTGCCTGGAGTGTACTCGGGAGAGGGGATACGCAGTATTTT CAWSVLGRGDTQYF
TRBJ2-3 few TRBV11-2 TRBD2 TGTGCCAGCACGTCGGGGACTAGCGGGAGCGGGGGCACAGATACGCAGTATTTT CASTSGTSGSGGTDTQYF
TRBJ1-2 . TRBV7-8 TRBD1 TGTGCCAGCAGCTGGACGACAGGGAACTATGGCTACACCTTC CASSWTTGNYGYTF
TRBJ2-2 . TRBV5-5 TRBD1 TGTGCCAGCAGCGTACAGGGGTTGAACACCGGGGAGCTGTTTTTT CASSVQGLNTGELFF
TRBJ2-6 . TRBV2 TRBD1 TGTGCCAGGCGCGTGACAGGGGGCACCTCTGGGGCCAACGTCCTGACTTTC CARRVTGGTSGANVLTF
TRBJ1-3 few TRBV19 . TGTGCCAGTAGTATACAGGGGTATGGAAACACCATATATTTT CASSIQGYGNTIYF
TRBJ1-2 . TRBV30 . TGTGCCTCTGACAGGAGAGCTAACTATGGCTACACCTTC CASDRRANYGYTF
TRBJ2-5 . TRBV7-2 . TGTGCCAGCAGCTCACAAGAGACCCAGTACTTC CASSSQETQYF
TRBJ1-6 . TRBV11-2 TRBD1 TGTGCCAGCAGCTCCGCGGGACAGCGCTATAATTCACCCCTCCACTTT CASSSAGQRYNSPLHF
TRBJ2-3 once TRBV5-1 . TGCGCCAGCAGCGGGGGCCGGGGGGCCGGAGATACGCAGTATTTT CASSGGRGAGDTQYF
TRBJ1-2 . TRBV19 TRBD1 TGTGCCACTCGGGACAGGGGGTGGTATGGCTACACCTTC CATRDRGWYGYTF
TRBJ2-3 once TRBV27 TRBD2 TGTGCCAGCAGTTCACCAACTAGCGCAGCCAGCACAGATACGCAGTATTTT CASSSPTSAASTDTQYF
TRBJ1-3 . TRBV7-7 . TGTTGCTGGGGGGACGGTGGAAACACCATATATTTT CCWGDGGNTIYF
TRBJ2-1 . TRBV18 TRBD2 TGTGCCAGCTCACCATTTGGGACTAGCGGGACTTATGAGCAGTTCTTC CASSPFGTSGTYEQFF
TRBJ2-7 . TRBV28 . TGTGCCAGCAGTTCTGCTGAGGCGTACGTGTCCTACGAGCAGTACTTC CASSSAEAYVSYEQYF
TRBJ2-1 once TRBV2 TRBD2 TGTGCCAGCAGCAGGACTAGCGGGGGGGCCTCCTACAATGAGCAGTTCTTC CASSRTSGGASYNEQFF
TRBJ2-1 few TRBV11-2 TRBD2 TGTGCCAGCAGCTCAAGATTACTAGCGGGAGGGGAGCTCTTC CASSSRLLAGGELF
TRBJ2-7 once TRBV6-1 TRBD1 TGTGCCAGCAGTGGTTCCAGGGACAGGGGTTACGAGCAGTACTTC CASSGSRDRGYEQYF
TRBJ1-1 few TRBV6-6 TRBD1 TGTGCCAGCAACAGGGGGGGCCTGGCTTTCTTT CASNRGGLAFF
TRBJ2-3 . TRBV28 . TGTGCCAGCAGCTCTATCACAACAGGCACAGATACGCAGTATTTT CASSSITTGTDTQYF
TRBJ2-1 . TRBV10-3 . TGTGCCATCAGCAGGCCGGAGGGACCGAACAATGAGCAGTTCTTC CAISRPEGPNNEQFF
TRBJ1-2 . TRBV6-6 . TGTGCCAGCAGTTACGGGCAGGGGAGAAACTATGGCTACACCTTC CASSYGQGRNYGYTF
TRBJ2-5 . TRBV2 TRBD2 TGTGCCAGCAGTCTGTCTTGGGGTACTAGCGGGACAACGGAGGAGACCCAGTACTTC CASSLSWGTSGTTEETQYF
TRBJ2-7 . TRBV5-1 TRBD2 TGCGCCAGCAGAACCGGGACTAGCGGCTACGAGCAGTACTTC CASRTGTSGYEQYF
TRBJ2-3 . TRBV7-2 . TGTGCCAGCAGCTTTGGGGGCCGGACAGATACGCAGTATTTT CASSFGGRTDTQYF
TRBJ1-5 . TRBV30 . TGTGCCTGGAGTCCACCTTGGGGGGTTGGCAATCAGCCCCAGCATTTT CAWSPPWGVGNQPQHF
TRBJ2-7 . TRBV6-5 . TGTGCCAGCAGTTCCCCCTCTGGGCCCTCCTACGAGCAGTACTTC CASSSPSGPSYEQYF
TRBJ2-2 . TRBV9 . TGTGCCAGCAGCGTGGACGCAGGGAGCGCGGGGACCGGGGAGCTGTTTTTT CASSVDAGSAGTGELFF
TRBJ2-7 . TRBV18 TRBD1 TGTGCCAGCTCCCAGGGACAGCGCCGATCCTACGAGCAGTACTTC CASSQGQRRSYEQYF
TRBJ2-2 . TRBV4-3 TRBD1 TGCGCCAGCAGCCAAGGCTCCAGGGGGTTGACGAACACCGGGGAGCTGTTTTTT CASSQGSRGLTNTGELFF
TRBJ1-2 . TRBV11-2 . TGTGCCAGCAGCCTAAACTCCTTCGGCTATGGCTACACCTTC CASSLNSFGYGYTF
TRBJ2-3 . TRBV28 TRBD2 TGTGGTTACGGCCCCGGGGGGACAGATACGCAGTATTTT CGYGPGGTDTQYF
TRBJ1-1 . TRBV11-2 . TGTGCCAGCAGCTTAGTAGGGGCAACTGAAGCTTTCTTT CASSLVGATEAFF
TRBJ2-5 . TRBV11-2 TRBD1 TGTGCCAGCAGCCCTGGGACAGGGGGCAGTGGAGAGACCCAGTACTTC CASSPGTGGSGETQYF
TRBJ2-3 . TRBV2 . TGTGCCAGCAGTGTATACGCTACGGGTACGCAGTATTTT CASSVYATGTQYF
TRBJ2-7 . TRBV6-5 TRBD1 TGTGCCAGCAGTTACCGAGGACAGGGAGCCTACGAGCAGTACTTC CASSYRGQGAYEQYF
TRBJ2-7 . TRBV4-3 . TGCGCCAGCAGCCGAGACTGGGGGGGGGCGCTCCCCTACGAGCAGTACTTC CASSRDWGGALPYEQYF
TRBJ1-4 few TRBV7-9 . TGTGCCAGCAGCTTAGCGGGGCCGCGTTTTGAAAAACTGTTTTTT CASSLAGPRFEKLFF
TRBJ1-6 . TRBV7-9 . TGTGCCAGCAGCAAAACGACAGGTCATTCACCCCTCCACTTT CASSKTTGHSPLHF
TRBJ1-1 . TRBV7-9 . TGTGCCAGCAGCTTCAGGGATGAATGGACTGAAGCTTTCTTT CASSFRDEWTEAFF